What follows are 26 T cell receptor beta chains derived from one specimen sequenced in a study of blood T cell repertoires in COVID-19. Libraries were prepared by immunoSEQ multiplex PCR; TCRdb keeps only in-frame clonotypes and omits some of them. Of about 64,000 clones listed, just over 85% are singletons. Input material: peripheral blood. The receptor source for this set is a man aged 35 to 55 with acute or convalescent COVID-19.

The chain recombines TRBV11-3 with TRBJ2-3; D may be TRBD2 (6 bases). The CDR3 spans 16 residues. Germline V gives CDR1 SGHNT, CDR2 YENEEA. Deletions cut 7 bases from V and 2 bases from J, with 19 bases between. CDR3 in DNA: TGTGCCAGCACCCCCGGGGGTGGGGCTCCCACAGATACGCAGTATTTT. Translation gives CASTPGGGAPTDTQYF.

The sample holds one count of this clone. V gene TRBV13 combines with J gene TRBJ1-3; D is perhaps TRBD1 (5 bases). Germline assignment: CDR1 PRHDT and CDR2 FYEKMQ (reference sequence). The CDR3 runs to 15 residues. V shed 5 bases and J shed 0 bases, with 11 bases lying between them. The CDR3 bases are TGTGCCAGCAGCCCAATGGACAACTCTGGAAACACCATATATTTT. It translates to CASSPMDNSGNTIYF. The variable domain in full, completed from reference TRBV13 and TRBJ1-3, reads AAGVIQSPRHLIKEKRETATLKCYPIPRHDTVYWYQQGPGQDPQFLISFYEKMQSDKGSIPDRFSAQQFSDYHSELNMSSLELGDSALYFCASSPMDNSGNTIYFGEGSWLTVV.

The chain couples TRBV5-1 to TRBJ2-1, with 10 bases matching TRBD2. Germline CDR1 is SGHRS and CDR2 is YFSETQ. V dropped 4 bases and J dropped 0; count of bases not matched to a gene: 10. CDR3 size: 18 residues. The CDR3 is CASSPGLAVLISYNEQFF. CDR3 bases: TGCGCCAGCAGCCCAGGACTAGCGGTTCTCATCTCCTACAATGAGCAGTTCTTC. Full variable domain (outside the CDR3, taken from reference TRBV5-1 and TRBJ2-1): KAGVTQTPRYLIKTRGQQVTLSCSPISGHRSVSWYQQTPGQGLQFLFEYFSETQRNKGNFPGRFSGRQFSNSRSEMNVSTLELGDSALYLCASSPGLAVLISYNEQFFGPGTRLTVL.

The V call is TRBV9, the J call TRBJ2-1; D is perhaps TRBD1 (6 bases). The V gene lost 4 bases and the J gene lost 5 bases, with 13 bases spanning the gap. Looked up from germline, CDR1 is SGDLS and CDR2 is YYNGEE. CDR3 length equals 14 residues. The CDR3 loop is CASSPRTANNEQFF. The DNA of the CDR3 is TGTGCCAGCAGCCCTCGGACAGCCAACAATGAGCAGTTCTTC.

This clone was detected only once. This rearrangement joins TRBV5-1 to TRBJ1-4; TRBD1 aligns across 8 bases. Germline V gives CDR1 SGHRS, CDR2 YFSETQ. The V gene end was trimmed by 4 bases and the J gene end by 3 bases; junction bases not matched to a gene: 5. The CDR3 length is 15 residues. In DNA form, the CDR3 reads TGCGCCAGCAGCAGGACAGGGTCCCCTAATGAAAAACTGTTTTTT. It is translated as CASSRTGSPNEKLFF.

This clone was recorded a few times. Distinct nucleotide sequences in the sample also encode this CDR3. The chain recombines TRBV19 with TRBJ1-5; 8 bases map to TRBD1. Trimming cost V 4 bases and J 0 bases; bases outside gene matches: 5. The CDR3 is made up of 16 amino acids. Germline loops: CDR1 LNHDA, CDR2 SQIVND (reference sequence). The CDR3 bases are TGTGCCAGTAGTAGGGGACAGGCCTATAGCAATCAGCCCCAGCATTTT. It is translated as CASSRGQAYSNQPQHF.

The CDR3 bases are TGTGCCAGCAGCGTAGTGCGGGAGGGCTCCTACAATGAGCAGTTCTTC. Protein: CASSVVREGSYNEQFF. J is TRBJ2-1 and V is TRBV9, with 9 bases that match TRBD2. V gave up 0 bases and J gave up 0 bases; unmatched junction bases: 1. The CDR3 length is 16 residues. CDR1 is SGDLS, CDR2 YYNGEE, per germline.

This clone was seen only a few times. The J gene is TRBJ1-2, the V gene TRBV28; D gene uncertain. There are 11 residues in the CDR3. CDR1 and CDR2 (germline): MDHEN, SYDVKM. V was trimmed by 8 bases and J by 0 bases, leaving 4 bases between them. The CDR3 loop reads CASGPNYGYTF. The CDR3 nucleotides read TGTGCCAGCGGGCCTAACTATGGCTACACCTTC.

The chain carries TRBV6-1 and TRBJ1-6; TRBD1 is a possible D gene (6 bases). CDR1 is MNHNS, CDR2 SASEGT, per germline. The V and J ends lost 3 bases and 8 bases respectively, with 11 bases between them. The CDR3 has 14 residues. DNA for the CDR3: TGTGCCAGCAGTGACAGGGGATGGGATTCACCCCTCCACTTT. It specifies CASSDRGWDSPLHF.

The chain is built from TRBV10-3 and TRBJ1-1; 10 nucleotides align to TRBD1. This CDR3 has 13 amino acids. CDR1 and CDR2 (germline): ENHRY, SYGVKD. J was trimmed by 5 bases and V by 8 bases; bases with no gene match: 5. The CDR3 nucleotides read TGTGCCATCTGGGACAGGGGAGTGACTGAAGCTTTCTTT. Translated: CAIWDRGVTEAFF.

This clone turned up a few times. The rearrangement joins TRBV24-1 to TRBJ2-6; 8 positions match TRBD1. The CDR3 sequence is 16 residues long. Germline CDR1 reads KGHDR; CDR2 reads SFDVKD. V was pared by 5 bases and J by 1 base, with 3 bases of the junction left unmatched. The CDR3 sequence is CATSGRTGSGANVLTF. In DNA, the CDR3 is TGTGCCACCAGTGGCAGGACAGGGTCTGGGGCCAACGTCCTGACTTTC.

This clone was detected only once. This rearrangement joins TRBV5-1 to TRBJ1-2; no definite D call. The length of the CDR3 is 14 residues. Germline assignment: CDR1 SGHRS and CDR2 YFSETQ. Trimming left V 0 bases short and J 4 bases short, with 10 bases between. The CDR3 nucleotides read TGCGCCAGCAGCTTGGACCCGGGAACCTATGGCTACACCTTC. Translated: CASSLDPGTYGYTF.

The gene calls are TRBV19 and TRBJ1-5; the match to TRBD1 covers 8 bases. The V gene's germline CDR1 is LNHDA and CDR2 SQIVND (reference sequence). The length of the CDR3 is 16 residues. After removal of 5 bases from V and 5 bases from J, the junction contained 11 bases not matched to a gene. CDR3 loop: CASSLRTGSGYQPQHF. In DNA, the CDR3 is TGTGCCAGTAGTCTCAGGACAGGGTCCGGATATCAGCCCCAGCATTTT.

CDR3 nucleotides: TGTGCCATCCGGGGGATAGCGGGGTCCACAGATACGCAGTATTTT. Its translation is CAIRGIAGSTDTQYF. The chain joins TRBV10-3 to TRBJ2-3; 8 bases map to TRBD2. Germline V CDR1 and CDR2: ENHRY, SYGVKD. The CDR3 extends over 15 amino acids. V lost 8 bases to trimming and J lost 2 bases; unmatched junction nucleotides: 9.

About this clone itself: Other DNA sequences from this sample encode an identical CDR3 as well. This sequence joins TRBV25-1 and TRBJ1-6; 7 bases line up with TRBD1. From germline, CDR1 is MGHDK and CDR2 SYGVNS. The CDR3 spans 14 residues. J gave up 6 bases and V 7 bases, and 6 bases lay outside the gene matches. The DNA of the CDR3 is TGTGCCAGCACCCCGGGACAGAGTAATTCACCCCTCCACTTT. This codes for CASTPGQSNSPLHF.

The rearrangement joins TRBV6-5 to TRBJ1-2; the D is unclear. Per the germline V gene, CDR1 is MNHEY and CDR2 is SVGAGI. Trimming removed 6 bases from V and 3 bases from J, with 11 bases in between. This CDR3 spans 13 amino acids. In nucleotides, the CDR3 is TGTGCCAGCAGCGGTCCAAGAGACTATGGCTACACCTTC. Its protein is CASSGPRDYGYTF.

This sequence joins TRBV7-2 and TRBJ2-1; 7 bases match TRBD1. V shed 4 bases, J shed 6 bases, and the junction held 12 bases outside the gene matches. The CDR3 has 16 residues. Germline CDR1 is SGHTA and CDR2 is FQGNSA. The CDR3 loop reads CASSSPLPGQTNEQFF. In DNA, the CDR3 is TGTGCCAGCAGCTCGCCTCTCCCGGGACAGACCAATGAGCAGTTCTTC.

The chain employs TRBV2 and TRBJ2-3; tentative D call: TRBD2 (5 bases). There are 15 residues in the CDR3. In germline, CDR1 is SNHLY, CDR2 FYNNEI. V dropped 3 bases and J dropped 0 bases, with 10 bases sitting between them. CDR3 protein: CASSDQRFSTDTQYF. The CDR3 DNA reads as TGTGCCAGCAGTGATCAGCGGTTTAGCACAGATACGCAGTATTTT.

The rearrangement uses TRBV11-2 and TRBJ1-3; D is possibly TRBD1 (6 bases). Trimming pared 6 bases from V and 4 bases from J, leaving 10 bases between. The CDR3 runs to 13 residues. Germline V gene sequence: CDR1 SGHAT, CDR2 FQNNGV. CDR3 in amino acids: CASSLDRGNTIYF. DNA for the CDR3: TGTGCCAGCAGTCTAGACAGGGGAAACACCATATATTTT.

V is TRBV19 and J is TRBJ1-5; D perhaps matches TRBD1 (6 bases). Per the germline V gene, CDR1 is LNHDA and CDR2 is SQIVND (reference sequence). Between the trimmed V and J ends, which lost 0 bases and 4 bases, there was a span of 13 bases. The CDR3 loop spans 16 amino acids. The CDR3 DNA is TGTGCCAGTAGTATAGATCAAGGACAGTCGAATCAGCCCCAGCATTTT. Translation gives CASSIDQGQSNQPQHF.

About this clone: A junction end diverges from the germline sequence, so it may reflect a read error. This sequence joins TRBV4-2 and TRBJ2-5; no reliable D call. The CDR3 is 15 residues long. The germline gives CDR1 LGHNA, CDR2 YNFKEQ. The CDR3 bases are TGTGCCAGCACCCAAAGAGGCTACCTTGAAGAGACCCAGTACTTC. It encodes CASTQRGYLEETQYF.

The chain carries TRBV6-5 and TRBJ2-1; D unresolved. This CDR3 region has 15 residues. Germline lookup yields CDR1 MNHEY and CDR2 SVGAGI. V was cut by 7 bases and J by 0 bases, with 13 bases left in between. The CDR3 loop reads CASTVGRSSYNEQFF. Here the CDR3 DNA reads TGTGCCAGCACTGTGGGCAGAAGCTCCTACAATGAGCAGTTCTTC.

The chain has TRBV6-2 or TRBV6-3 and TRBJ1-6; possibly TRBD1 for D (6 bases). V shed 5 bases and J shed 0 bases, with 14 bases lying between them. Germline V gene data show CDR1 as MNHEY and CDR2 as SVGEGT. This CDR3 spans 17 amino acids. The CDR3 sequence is CASSRRTVDSYNSPLHF. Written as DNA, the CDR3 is TGTGCCAGCAGTCGCCGGACAGTCGACTCCTATAATTCACCCCTCCACTTT.

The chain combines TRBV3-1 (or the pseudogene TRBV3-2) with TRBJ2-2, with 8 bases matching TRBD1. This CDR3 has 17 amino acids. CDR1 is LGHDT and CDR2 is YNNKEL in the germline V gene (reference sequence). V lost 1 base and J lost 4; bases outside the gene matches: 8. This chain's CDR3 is CASSQATGAVGTGELFF. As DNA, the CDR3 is TGTGCCAGCAGCCAAGCGACAGGGGCGGTGGGCACCGGGGAGCTGTTTTTT.

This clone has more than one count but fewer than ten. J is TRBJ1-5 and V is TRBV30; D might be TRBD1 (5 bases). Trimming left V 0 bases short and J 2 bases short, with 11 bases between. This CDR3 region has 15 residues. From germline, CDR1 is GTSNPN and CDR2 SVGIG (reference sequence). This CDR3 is CAWSVNGGGNQPQHF. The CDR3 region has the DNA TGTGCCTGGAGTGTAAACGGAGGGGGCAATCAGCCCCAGCATTTT.

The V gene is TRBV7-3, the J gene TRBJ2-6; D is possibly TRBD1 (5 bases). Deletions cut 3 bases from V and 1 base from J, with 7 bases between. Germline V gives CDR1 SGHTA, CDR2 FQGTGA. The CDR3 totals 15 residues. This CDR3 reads CASSLGQSGANVLTF. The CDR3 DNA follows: TGTGCCAGCAGCTTGGGGCAGTCTGGGGCCAACGTCCTGACTTTC.